The 27 T cell receptor beta chains in this list originate from one sample, sequenced in a study of T-cell reconstitution after alpha-beta-depleted transplantation in children. Unique molecular identifiers were used in preparing the TCRbeta library. TCRdb recomputed calls from the PCR reads with MiXCR, one row per CDR3 protein. The table lists some 830,000 distinct CDR3 sequences, roughly 15% of them singletons. Specimen: PBMCs, mostly from graft donor cells, collected 360 days after TCRalphabeta/CD19-depleted stem cell transplant. The receptors here all came from a male patient aged 10-17 years who had a stem cell transplant for acute lymphoblastic leukemia, so the T cells may come from the graft donor.

As concerns this clonotype: Given a much more abundant clone one base away, this may be a read error. The chain employs TRBV5-1 and TRBJ2-7; 8 bases map to TRBD1. Germline V CDR1 and CDR2: SGHRS, YFSETQ. V gave up 0 bases and J gave up 3 bases; unmatched junction bases: 2. CDR3 length: 14 residues. The chain's CDR3 is CASSLVTGVYEQYF. Here the CDR3 DNA reads TGCGCCAGCAGCTTGGTGACAGGGGTCTACGAGCAGTACTTC.

The chain has TRBV29-1 and TRBJ2-3, with D possibly TRBD1 on 5 matching bases. The V gene's germline CDR1 is SQVTM and CDR2 ANQGSEA. This CDR3 region has 17 residues. V was trimmed by 4 bases and J by 3 bases, leaving 23 bases between them. The CDR3 spells CSVVGYRKKQGTDTQYF. The CDR3 DNA reads as TGCAGCGTTGTGGGGTACAGGAAAAAACAAGGAACAGATACGCAGTATTTT.

This clonotype has at least ten counts. The chain carries TRBV2 and TRBJ1-2; D may be TRBD1 (6 bases). Germline-derived CDR1 and CDR2 are SNHLY and FYNNEI. The CDR3 length is 14 residues. Trimming took off 7 bases at V and 4 bases at J, with 16 bases between the two ends. CDR3 nucleotide sequence: TGTGCCAGCACAGGGGAGGTTCCCATCTATGGCTACACCTTC. It encodes CASTGEVPIYGYTF. Combining the CDR3 with reference TRBV2 and TRBJ1-2 gives the whole variable domain EPEVTQTPSHQVTQMGQEVILRCVPISNHLYFYWYRQILGQKVEFLVSFYNNEISEKSEIFDDQFSVERPDGSNFTLKIRSTKLEDSAMYFCASTGEVPIYGYTFGSGTRLTVV.

The gene calls are TRBV15 and TRBJ2-2; 12 nucleotides agree with TRBD2. This CDR3 region has 15 residues. The V gene end was trimmed by 9 bases and the J gene end by 1 base; junction bases not matched to a gene: 3. Germline CDR1 LNHNV, CDR2 YYDKDF (reference sequence). CDR3 loop: CATGTSGLNTGELFF. The CDR3 DNA reads as TGTGCCACTGGGACTAGCGGGTTGAACACCGGGGAGCTGTTTTTT.

This clonotype was observed many times. The rearrangement links TRBV24-1 to TRBJ2-1; 11 nucleotides line up with TRBD1. The CDR3 loop spans 18 amino acids. CDR1 and CDR2 (germline): KGHDR, SFDVKD. The V segment lost 0 bases and the J segment 6 bases; nucleotides outside the gene matches: 9. This chain's CDR3 is CATSDLMSRTGGVNEQFF. The CDR3 nucleotides are TGTGCCACCAGTGATTTGATGAGTAGGACAGGGGGCGTCAATGAGCAGTTCTTC.

V usage is TRBV5-1 and J usage is TRBJ1-6; D unresolved. Trimming cost V 1 base and J 4 bases, with 6 bases left between them. The CDR3 loop spans 14 amino acids. CDR1 SGHRS and CDR2 YFSETQ come from the germline V gene. CDR3 in DNA: TGCGCCAGCAGCTTGTGGGATTATAATTCACCCCTCCACTTT. This codes for CASSLWDYNSPLHF.

The chain links TRBV7-8 to TRBJ2-7; 7 nucleotides line up with TRBD2. Germline V gene data show CDR1 as SGHVS and CDR2 as FQNEAQ. CDR3 size: 17 residues. Trimming at V came to 5 bases and at J to 0 bases, leaving 13 bases not matched to a gene. This CDR3 is CASSLGVLGEGSYEQYF. CDR3 DNA sequence: TGTGCCAGCAGCCTAGGTGTGCTGGGGGAGGGCTCCTACGAGCAGTACTTC.

This clonotype showed up just a few times. The chain carries TRBV5-1 and TRBJ2-1; D unresolved. This CDR3 is 16 amino acids long. V lost 4 bases, J lost 0 bases, and 14 bases lay in between. CDR1 and CDR2 from the germline V gene are SGHRS and YFSETQ. This chain's CDR3 is CASSRGPLSSYNEQFF. The CDR3 coding sequence is TGCGCCAGCAGCCGAGGACCGCTGAGCTCCTACAATGAGCAGTTCTTC. Filled out from reference TRBV5-1 and TRBJ2-1, the complete variable domain reads KAGVTQTPRYLIKTRGQQVTLSCSPISGHRSVSWYQQTPGQGLQFLFEYFSETQRNKGNFPGRFSGRQFSNSRSEMNVSTLELGDSALYLCASSRGPLSSYNEQFFGPGTRLTVL.

The chain is built from TRBV27 and TRBJ2-7, with 9 bases that match TRBD2. J gave up 3 bases and V 2 bases, and 5 bases lay outside the gene matches. The CDR3 length is 15 residues. Germline loops: CDR1 MNHEY, CDR2 SMNVEV (reference sequence). This chain's CDR3 is CASSLAGGTIYEQYF. The CDR3 DNA reads as TGTGCCAGCAGTTTAGCGGGAGGGACCATCTACGAGCAGTACTTC.

V is TRBV10-3 and J is TRBJ2-1, with 9 bases lining up with TRBD1. Germline values: CDR1 ENHRY, CDR2 SYGVKD. The CDR3 has 12 residues. Trimming cost V 6 bases and J 12 bases; bases outside gene matches: 6. CDR3 nucleotides: TGTGCCATCAGCGAACAGACAGGGGGGCAGTTCTTC. Translation: CAISEQTGGQFF.

This clonotype was detected only a few times. The chain employs TRBV27 and TRBJ1-2, with 8 bases aligning to TRBD1. J lost 3 bases, V lost 4 bases, and 7 bases had no gene match. CDR3 length: 15 residues. Germline V CDR1 and CDR2: MNHEY, SMNVEV (reference sequence). As DNA, the CDR3 is TGTGCCAGCAGTTCTGGACAGGGTCCCTACTATGGCTACACCTTC. Encoded protein: CASSSGQGPYYGYTF.

The chain joins TRBV7-8 to TRBJ2-3; 8 bases agree with TRBD2. In germline, CDR1 is SGHVS, CDR2 FQNEAQ. This CDR3 has 16 residues. Trimming removed 7 bases from V and 6 bases from J; junction bases left unmatched: 15. This CDR3 reads CASTTGWQREWDTQYF. The CDR3 DNA is TGTGCCAGCACCACCGGGTGGCAGCGGGAGTGGGATACGCAGTATTTT.

This clonotype has a handful of counts. J is TRBJ2-3 and V is TRBV12-3 or TRBV12-4, with 9 bases aligning to TRBD1. J gave up 1 base and V 5 bases, and 13 bases lay outside the gene matches. The CDR3 has 18 residues. The CDR3 DNA sequence: TGTGCCAGCAGTCCAGCCCCGGGACAGGGAGGAGGCACAGATACGCAGTATTTT. It codes for CASSPAPGQGGGTDTQYF.

This clonotype showed up just once. This rearrangement joins TRBV6-1 to TRBJ2-1, with TRBD2 matching 7 bases. After removal of 4 bases from V and 2 bases from J, the junction contained 2 bases not matched to a gene. The CDR3 contains 14 residues. In germline, CDR1 is MNHNS, CDR2 SASEGT. Here the CDR3 DNA reads TGTGCCAGCAGTGTTGCGGGAGCCTACAATGAGCAGTTCTTC. Protein sequence: CASSVAGAYNEQFF.

This chain connects TRBV7-9 to TRBJ2-7; D may be TRBD2 (5 bases). Trimming removed 4 bases at V and 3 bases at J, with 16 bases between. This CDR3 is 15 amino acids long. The germline V gene has CDR1 SEHNR and CDR2 FQNEAQ (reference sequence). This CDR3 is CASSSAGGLFYEQYF. In DNA form, the CDR3 reads TGTGCCAGCAGCTCAGCTGGAGGATTATTCTACGAGCAGTACTTC.

The gene calls are TRBV4-1 and TRBJ2-7; tentatively, D is TRBD1 (6 bases). Trimming cost V 1 base and J 2 bases, with 12 bases left between them. CDR1 MGHRA and CDR2 YSYEKL come from the germline V gene. This CDR3 has 15 amino acids. The CDR3 bases are TGCGCCAGCAGCCAAGGGCAGGGGACAACCTACGAGCAGTACTTC. As protein: CASSQGQGTTYEQYF.

The genes are TRBV10-3 and TRBJ2-1; D may match TRBD1 or TRBD2 (5 bases each). The length of the CDR3 is 18 residues. V was clipped by 0 bases and J by 4 bases, with 19 bases between them. The germline gives CDR1 ENHRY, CDR2 SYGVKD. The CDR3 DNA is TGTGCCATCAGTGAGTCTGGGGCGCTGGGGACGTCATACAATGAGCAGTTCTTC. Protein sequence: CAISESGALGTSYNEQFF.

This clonotype was seen only once. The chain couples TRBV11-2 to TRBJ2-6, with D perhaps TRBD1 (5 bases). The CDR3 is made up of 18 amino acids. Trimming left V 5 bases short and J 1 base short, with 18 bases between. CDR1 and CDR2 from the germline V gene are SGHAT and FQNNGV. DNA for the CDR3: TGTGCCAGCAGCCCGGACCCCAGGGTCGGGTCTGGGGCCAACGTCCTGACTTTC. Amino acid sequence: CASSPDPRVGSGANVLTF.

The CDR3 nucleotides read TGTGCCAGCTCGTTTGGTTGGGGGACAGATACGCAGTATTTT. Its translation: CASSFGWGTDTQYF. The chain joins TRBV18 to TRBJ2-3, with D perhaps TRBD1 or TRBD2 (5 bases each). This CDR3 is built from 14 residues. Trimming shortened V by 6 bases and J by 3 bases, and 13 bases separated the two germline ends. Germline-derived CDR1 and CDR2 are KGHSH and LQKENI.

The chain combines TRBV5-1 with TRBJ2-6; 8 bases match TRBD1. V lost 2 bases to trimming and J lost 3 bases; unmatched junction nucleotides: 4. CDR1 SGHRS and CDR2 YFSETQ come from the germline V gene. This CDR3 comprises 16 residues. The CDR3 sequence: CASSFTGGNGANVLTF. The CDR3 nucleotides are TGCGCCAGCAGCTTTACAGGGGGAAATGGGGCCAACGTCCTGACTTTC.

The chain joins TRBV6-2 or TRBV6-3 to TRBJ2-2; 10 bases map to TRBD2. The CDR3 is 15 amino acids. Germline V lookup: CDR1 MNHEY, CDR2 SVGEGT. The V gene end was trimmed by 6 bases and the J gene end by 4 bases; junction bases not matched to a gene: 5. In nucleotides, the CDR3 is TGTGCCAGCAGAGGAAGCGGGAGGGTCACCGGGGAGCTGTTTTTT. It translates to CASRGSGRVTGELFF.

This clonotype occurred a few times. The chain couples TRBV5-5 to TRBJ2-7, with 12 bases lining up with TRBD2. The CDR3 length is 15 residues. From germline, CDR1 is SGHKS and CDR2 YYEKEE (reference sequence). The trim removed 6 bases at V and 4 bases at J, leaving 8 bases unmatched. The CDR3 nucleotides read TGTGCCAGCAACGGACTAGCGGGAAGTAAATACGAGCAGTACTTC. It codes for CASNGLAGSKYEQYF.

CDR3 in amino acids: CASRGESYEQYF. DNA for the CDR3: TGCGCCAGCAGAGGGGAGAGCTACGAGCAGTACTTC. J is TRBJ2-7 and V is TRBV5-1; D might be TRBD1 or TRBD2, each matching 5 bases. Germline V lookup: CDR1 SGHRS, CDR2 YFSETQ. The ends were cut back, 5 bases at V and 3 bases at J, with 9 bases in the middle. This CDR3 is built from 12 residues.

The gene calls are TRBV5-1 and TRBJ2-7; possibly TRBD1 or TRBD2 for D (6 bases each). CDR3 length: 16 residues. CDR1 SGHRS and CDR2 YFSETQ come from the germline V gene. V was cut by 0 bases and J by 3 bases, with 16 bases left in between. The CDR3 DNA is TGCGCCAGCAGCTTGGCCAGGGGACTGGCCCTCTACGAGCAGTACTTC. This sequence encodes CASSLARGLALYEQYF.

The rearrangement uses TRBV7-9 and TRBJ2-1; D call uncertain. Germline CDR1 and CDR2: SEHNR and FQNEAQ (reference sequence). Trimming pared 6 bases from V and 8 bases from J, leaving 5 bases between. The CDR3 runs 10 residues. The CDR3 region is CASREHEQFF. In DNA form, the CDR3 reads TGTGCCAGCAGGGAACATGAGCAGTTCTTC.

At least ten counts were recorded for this clonotype. The chain carries TRBV12-3 or TRBV12-4 and TRBJ2-1; possible D gene TRBD1, 5 bases. The germline V and J ends were trimmed by 3 bases and 0 bases, with 12 bases remaining between them. CDR3 length equals 16 residues. This CDR3 is CASSFWGSSSYNEQFF. CDR3 sequence (DNA): TGTGCCAGCAGTTTTTGGGGCTCGAGCTCCTACAATGAGCAGTTCTTC.

This clonotype was recorded a few times. The chain recombines TRBV20-1 with TRBJ2-7; D is ambiguous. CDR3 length equals 12 residues. Germline CDR1 reads DFQATT; CDR2 reads SNEGSKA (reference sequence). The V end was cut by 3 bases, the J end by 3 bases, with 9 bases between. CDR3 residues: CSASWESYEQYF. CDR3 nucleotide sequence: TGCAGTGCTAGTTGGGAAAGCTACGAGCAGTACTTC.